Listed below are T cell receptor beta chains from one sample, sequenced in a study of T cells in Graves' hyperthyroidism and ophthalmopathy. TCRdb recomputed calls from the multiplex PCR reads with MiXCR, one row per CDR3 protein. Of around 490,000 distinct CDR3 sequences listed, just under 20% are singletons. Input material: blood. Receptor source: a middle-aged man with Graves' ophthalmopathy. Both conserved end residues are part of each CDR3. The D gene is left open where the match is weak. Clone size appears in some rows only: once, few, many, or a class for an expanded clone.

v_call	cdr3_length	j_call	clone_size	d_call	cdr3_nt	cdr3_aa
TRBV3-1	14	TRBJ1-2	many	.	TGTGCCAGCAGCCAAGGCACGACGACCTATGGCTACACCTTC	CASSQGTTTYGYTF
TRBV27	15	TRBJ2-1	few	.	TGTGCCAGCAGTACCAGGACAGACGCCTACAATGAGCAGTTCTTC	CASSTRTDAYNEQFF
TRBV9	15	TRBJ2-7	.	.	TGTGCCAGCAGCCCCCCTCAGGGGACCAGCGGCGAGCAGTACTTC	CASSPPQGTSGEQYF
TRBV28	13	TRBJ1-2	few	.	TGTGCCAGCTGGACGGCACATTTAAATCGGTACACCTTC	CASWTAHLNRYTF
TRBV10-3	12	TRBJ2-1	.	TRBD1	TGTGCTACCGGCGACAGGGACAATGAGCAGTTCTTC	CATGDRDNEQFF
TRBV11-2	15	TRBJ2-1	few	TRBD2	TGTGCCAGCAGCTTAGGCCCGGGGGGGGGACCTCGGCAGTTCTTC	CASSLGPGGGPRQFF
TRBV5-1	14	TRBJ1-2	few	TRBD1	TGCGCCAGCAGCTACCTGGGACAGGGCTATGGCTACACCTTC	CASSYLGQGYGYTF
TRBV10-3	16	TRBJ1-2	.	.	TGTGCCATCAGTGTGCCTCGAACAGGGATTACCGACGGCTACACCTTC	CAISVPRTGITDGYTF
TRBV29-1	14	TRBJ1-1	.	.	TGCAGCGTTGTGGTCGGGGCCGCAAACACTGAAGCTTTCTTT	CSVVVGAANTEAFF
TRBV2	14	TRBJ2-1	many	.	TGTGCCAGCAGTAATACTAAGCGTATAGATGAGCAGTTCTTC	CASSNTKRIDEQFF
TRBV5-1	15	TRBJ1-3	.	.	TGCGCCAGCAGCAGGGGACTTCTCTCTGGAAACACCATATATTTT	CASSRGLLSGNTIYF
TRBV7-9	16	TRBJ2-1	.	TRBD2	TGTGCCAGCATCCCCCCCGGGCGGGGGGGCTTTAATGAGCAGTTCTTC	CASIPPGRGGFNEQFF
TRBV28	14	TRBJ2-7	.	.	TGTGCCAGCAGGCGGGACTTCAGCTCCTACGAGCAGTACTTC	CASRRDFSSYEQYF
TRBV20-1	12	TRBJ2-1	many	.	TGCAGTGCTAGTTCTAGTGACAATGAGCAGTTCTTC	CSASSSDNEQFF
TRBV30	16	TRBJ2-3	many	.	TGTGCCTGGAGTAACGGGAATGGGGGTTTCACAGATACGCAGTATTTT	CAWSNGNGGFTDTQYF
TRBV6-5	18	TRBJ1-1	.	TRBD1	TGTGCCAGCAGTCACTCCCCCCCAGGGGGCGGTTCGAACACTGAAGCTTTCTTT	CASSHSPPGGGSNTEAFF
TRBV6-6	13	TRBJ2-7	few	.	TGTGCCAGCAGTTACGATTCTAGCTACGAGCAGTACTTC	CASSYDSSYEQYF
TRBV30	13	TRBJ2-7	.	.	TGTGCCTGGAACCGGGACATCGTATCCGAGCAGTACTTC	CAWNRDIVSEQYF
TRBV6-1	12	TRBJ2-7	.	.	TGTGCCAGCAGGACGCAACCAAGCGAGCAGTACTTC	CASRTQPSEQYF
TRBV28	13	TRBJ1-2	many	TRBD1	TGTGCCAGCTCGGGACAGGGCCTGTTGGGCTACACCTTC	CASSGQGLLGYTF
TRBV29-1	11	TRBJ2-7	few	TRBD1	TGCAGCGTTGGGACAGGGTACGAGCAGTACTTC	CSVGTGYEQYF
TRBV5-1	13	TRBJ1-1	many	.	TGCGCCACCAAACCAGGGATGAACACTGAAGCTTTCTTT	CATKPGMNTEAFF
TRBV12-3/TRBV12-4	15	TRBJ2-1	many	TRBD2	TGTGCCAGCTTAAGACTAGCGGGAGGGAACAATGAGCAGTTCTTC	CASLRLAGGNNEQFF
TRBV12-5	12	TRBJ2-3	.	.	TGTGCTAGTGGTTTGATCCCAGATACGCAGTATTTT	CASGLIPDTQYF
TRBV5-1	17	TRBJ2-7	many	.	TGCGCCAGCAGCTTGGGCCTCGCCAGCTTGTATCCCTACGAGCAGTACTTC	CASSLGLASLYPYEQYF
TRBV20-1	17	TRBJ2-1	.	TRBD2	TGCAGTGCTAGAGATAGGGTAGCGGGACACTCCTACAATGAGCAGTTCTTC	CSARDRVAGHSYNEQFF
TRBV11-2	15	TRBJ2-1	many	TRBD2	TGTGCCAGCAGCGTCGGTAGCGGGAGGGACCCTGAGCAGTTCTTC	CASSVGSGRDPEQFF
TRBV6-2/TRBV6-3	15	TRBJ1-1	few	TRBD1	TGTGCCAGCAGTGACCGGGACAGTAGGAACACTGAAGCTTTCTTT	CASSDRDSRNTEAFF
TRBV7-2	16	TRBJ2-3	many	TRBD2	TGTGCCAGCAGCTTAGGAGCGGGAGGGTGGACAGATACGCAGTATTTT	CASSLGAGGWTDTQYF
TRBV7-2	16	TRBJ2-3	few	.	TGTGCCAGCACAAGAGGCCGGGTCTCTAGCACAGGTACGCAGTATTTT	CASTRGRVSSTGTQYF
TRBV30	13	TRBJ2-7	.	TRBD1	TGTGCCTGGAAAGCGGAGGCAGGGGGCGAGCAGTACTTC	CAWKAEAGGEQYF
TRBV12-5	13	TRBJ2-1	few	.	TGTGCTAGTGGGAGGAGTACATACAATGAGCAGTTCTTC	CASGRSTYNEQFF
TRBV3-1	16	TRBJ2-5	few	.	TGTGCCAGCAGCCCTCTGACCCGGGGCCAACAAGAGACCCAGTACTTC	CASSPLTRGQQETQYF
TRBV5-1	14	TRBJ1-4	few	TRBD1	TGCGCCAGCAGCGACGACAGGGGAGGTGAAAAACTGTTTTTT	CASSDDRGGEKLFF
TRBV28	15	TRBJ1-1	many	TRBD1	TGTGCCAGCAGTTTATGGACAGGGGGAAACACTGAAGCTTTCTTT	CASSLWTGGNTEAFF
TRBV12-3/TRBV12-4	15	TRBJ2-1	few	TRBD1	TGTGCCAGCAGTTTAGGGGGGACAGGGATCAATGAGCAGTTCTTC	CASSLGGTGINEQFF
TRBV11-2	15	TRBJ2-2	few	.	TGTGCCAGCAGCTTAGTCACAGGGCGGGCCGGGGAGCTGTTTTTT	CASSLVTGRAGELFF
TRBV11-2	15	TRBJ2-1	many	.	TGTGCCAGCAGGAAACAAATGGGCTCCTACAATGAGCAGTTCTTC	CASRKQMGSYNEQFF
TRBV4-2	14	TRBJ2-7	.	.	TGTGCCAGCAGGAGTGGGGGATATAGCTACGAGCAGTACTTC	CASRSGGYSYEQYF
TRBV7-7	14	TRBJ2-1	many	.	TGTGCTAGCAGCTTAGGGTCCAGGGACAATGAGCAGTTCTTC	CASSLGSRDNEQFF
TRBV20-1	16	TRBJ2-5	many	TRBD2	TGCAGTGCGGGGACCGGGACTAGCGTGTACCAAGAGACCCAGTACTTC	CSAGTGTSVYQETQYF